This T cell receptor beta chain came from a study of cytomegalovirus exposure and HLA in healthy donors. On the study more broadly: A preliminary data release comprised 80 million or so unique TCRs obtained from HLA-typed donors. Broader study findings: Cytomegalovirus association was assigned to about 150 TCR beta chains. CMV serostatus was the sole immune exposure data available. Some V segments, TRBV6-2 and TRBV6-3 among them, were indistinguishable and were therefore excluded.

With 60 Vbeta and 13 Jbeta primers, the PCR was carried out. TCRdb's copy holds only in-frame clones and misses some; the assay was immunoSEQ multiplex PCR. Here the sample spans 90,000 to 120,000 clones, 65% to 75% being singletons. CDR1 SGDLS and CDR2 YYNGEE come from the germline V gene. V shed 4 bases, J shed 4 bases, and the junction held 13 bases outside the gene matches. The CDR3 is 18 amino acids. Worth noting for this clone: Its specificity is unknown.

V gene TRBV9 combines with J gene TRBJ2-6; 8 nucleotides agree with TRBD1. The origin of this receptor is a man aged 35 to 55 in good health and CMV-seropositive. The sequencing sample was made of PBMCs. As DNA, the CDR3 is TGTGCCAGCAGCCCCCCGAGGCAGGGGGCGGAAGGGGCCAACGTCCTGACTTTC. This gives the protein CASSPPRQGAEGANVLTF.